One and the same sample provided the 27 T cell receptor beta chains below, sequenced in a study of cytomegalovirus exposure and HLA in healthy donors. Researchers ran the PCR with 60 Vbeta and 13 Jbeta primers. The repertoire was sequenced with immunoSEQ multiplex PCR; TCRdb's copy has only in-frame clones and lacks some. The sample includes about 140,000 clones. The specimen was PBMCs. Receptor source: a woman in her late teens or twenties in good health and CMV-seronegative.

The chain combines TRBV4-1 with TRBJ2-6; TRBD1 matches 8 bases. CDR1 and CDR2 (germline): MGHRA, YSYEKL. After removal of 4 bases from V and 2 bases from J, the junction contained 4 bases not matched to a gene. The CDR3 covers 16 residues. This CDR3 is CASSPGQGAGANVLTF. As DNA, the CDR3 is TGCGCCAGCAGCCCCGGACAGGGAGCTGGGGCCAACGTCCTGACTTTC.

CDR3 nucleotides: TGTGCCAGCAGCTTAGAAGAGGTAGTGGAGCAGTACTTC. Residues: CASSLEEVVEQYF. The chain uses TRBV7-9 and TRBJ2-7; D unclear. The CDR3 spans 13 residues. Looked up from germline, CDR1 is SEHNR and CDR2 is FQNEAQ (reference sequence). Deletions cut 1 base from V and 7 bases from J, with 11 bases between.

The rearrangement uses TRBV7-3 and TRBJ2-1; 9 bases fit TRBD1. The CDR3 loop spans 18 amino acids. V was pared by 5 bases and J by 5 bases, with 16 bases of the junction left unmatched. The germline V gene encodes CDR1 SGHTA and CDR2 FQGTGA. Here the CDR3 DNA reads TGTGCCAGCAGCGCCCTCCTCTTTGACAGGGGGACAAACAATGAGCAGTTCTTC. Translation gives CASSALLFDRGTNNEQFF. The full variable domain, with the rest looked up from reference TRBV7-3 and TRBJ2-1, is GAGVSQTPSNKVTEKGKYVELRCDPISGHTALYWYRQSLGQGPEFLIYFQGTGAADDSGLPNDRFFAVRPEGSVSTLKIQRTERGDSAVYLCASSALLFDRGTNNEQFFGPGTRLTVL.

This chain connects TRBV18 to TRBJ1-4, with 10 bases fitting TRBD1. The junction had 13 bases not matched to a gene; V was cut back by 3 bases and J by 0 bases. This CDR3 is 20 amino acids long. Germline values: CDR1 KGHSH, CDR2 LQKENI. CDR3 sequence: CASSPRQGAVIWPTNEKLFF. The CDR3 nucleotides read TGTGCCAGCTCACCGCGACAGGGGGCGGTAATTTGGCCAACTAATGAAAAACTGTTTTTT.

The J gene is TRBJ2-7, the V gene TRBV6-1; D possibly corresponds to TRBD2 (5 bases). The CDR3 totals 12 residues. V was trimmed by 1 base and J by 12 bases, leaving 13 bases between them. Per the germline V gene, CDR1 is MNHNS and CDR2 is SASEGT. CDR3 sequence reads: CASSEGVGSLYF. CDR3 sequence (DNA): TGTGCCAGCAGTGAAGGCGTGGGGAGTCTGTACTTC.

The rearrangement links TRBV7-2 to TRBJ2-2; 7 nucleotides match TRBD1. Germline CDR1 and CDR2: SGHTA and FQGNSA. The CDR3 runs to 19 residues. V dropped 8 bases and J dropped 2; count of bases not matched to a gene: 20. CDR3 in amino acids: CASDKWSRGSLLNTGELFF. In DNA, the CDR3 is TGTGCCAGCGATAAATGGAGCAGGGGGTCGCTCTTAAACACCGGGGAGCTGTTTTTT.

V and J are TRBV5-4 and TRBJ2-5, with a possible D match to TRBD2 (5 bases). The closer fit of TRBJ2-7 to the DNA end suggests the J call may be wrong. The CDR3 is 14 amino acids. Per the germline V gene, CDR1 is SGHNT and CDR2 is YYREEE (reference sequence). The chain's CDR3 is CASSSPGNSYEQYF. DNA of the CDR3: TGTGCCAGCAGCTCCCCGGGGAATAGTTACGAGCAGTACTTC.

The chain joins TRBV6-1 to TRBJ2-7, with D possibly TRBD2 on 6 matching bases. The germline V gene has CDR1 MNHNS and CDR2 SASEGT. V dropped 0 bases and J dropped 4 bases, with 16 bases sitting between them. The CDR3 covers 16 residues. CDR3 loop: CASSEALGRQIYEQYV. In nucleotides, the CDR3 is TGTGCCAGCAGTGAAGCGCTCGGGAGACAGATATACGAGCAGTACGTC.

This chain links TRBV15 with TRBJ1-6, with a weak D call TRBD1 (6 bases). This CDR3 is built from 15 residues. Deletions cut 0 bases from V and 9 bases from J, with 12 bases between. Germline V gene data show CDR1 as LNHNV and CDR2 as YYDKDF (reference sequence). The CDR3 DNA reads TGTGCCACCAGCAGAGATCGGGGGGCTGGTTCACCCCTCCACTTT. Translating it yields CATSRDRGAGSPLHF.

The V and J genes are TRBV15 and TRBJ1-5; TRBD1 matches 9 bases. This CDR3 has 14 amino acids. Germline lookup yields CDR1 LNHNV and CDR2 YYDKDF (reference sequence). V shed 1 base, J shed 11 bases, and the junction held 6 bases outside the gene matches. For the CDR3, the DNA is TGTGCCACCAGCAGAGCTCCACAGGGGGCGTCCCAGCATTTT. This sequence encodes CATSRAPQGASQHF.

The chain links TRBV13 to TRBJ2-7; 9 bases line up with TRBD1. Germline V lookup: CDR1 PRHDT, CDR2 FYEKMQ (reference sequence). This CDR3 region has 15 residues. After removal of 4 bases from V and 4 bases from J, the junction contained 8 bases not matched to a gene. The CDR3 DNA sequence: TGTGCCAGCAGCTCGTCCGGGACAGGGTCGTACGAGCAGTACTTC. It is translated as CASSSSGTGSYEQYF.

This sequence joins TRBV6-6 and TRBJ1-5; no reliable D call. The germline V and J ends were trimmed by 7 bases and 2 bases, with 12 bases remaining between them. The CDR3 is 14 residues long. Germline V CDR1 and CDR2: MNHNY, SVGAGI (reference sequence). For the CDR3, the DNA is TGTGCCAGCAAATACGGCAGCGGCAATCAGCCCCAGCATTTT. This encodes CASKYGSGNQPQHF.

The J gene is TRBJ1-1, the V gene TRBV7-9, with D unclear. This CDR3 is built from 14 residues. CDR1 SEHNR and CDR2 FQNEAQ come from the germline V gene (reference sequence). Deletions cut 2 bases from V and 0 bases from J, with 7 bases between. The CDR3 protein is CASSLLQLNTEAFF. DNA of the CDR3: TGTGCCAGCAGCTTATTACAGTTGAACACTGAAGCTTTCTTT.

The V and J genes are TRBV9 and TRBJ2-3, with TRBD2 matching 7 bases. The CDR3 runs 17 residues. V dropped 4 bases and J dropped 0; count of bases not matched to a gene: 11. Germline V gene lookup returns CDR1 SGDLS and CDR2 YYNGEE. This CDR3 is CASSLWEGPASTDTQYF. CDR3 bases: TGTGCCAGCAGCCTCTGGGAGGGCCCAGCCAGCACAGATACGCAGTATTTT.

The chain recombines TRBV11-3 with TRBJ2-3; TRBD2 agrees at 7 bases. Per germline, CDR1 SGHNT and CDR2 YENEEA. V trimming: 1 base; J trimming: 5 bases; junction bases outside the gene matches: 6. This CDR3 contains 15 residues. CDR3 protein: CASSLGGGSGDTQYF. The CDR3 DNA is TGTGCCAGCAGCTTAGGAGGCGGGAGCGGAGATACGCAGTATTTT.

The chain has TRBV6-5 and TRBJ1-5; 7 positions agree with TRBD1. The junction had 8 bases not matched to a gene; V was cut back by 6 bases and J by 3 bases. The CDR3 loop spans 15 amino acids. Germline V CDR1 and CDR2: MNHEY, SVGAGI. As DNA, the CDR3 is TGTGCCAGCAGCGCAGTCGGGACAGTCAATCAGCCCCAGCATTTT. Protein product: CASSAVGTVNQPQHF.

CDR3 region: CASSVPRDRRYNEQFF. The DNA for the CDR3 is TGTGCCAGCAGTGTCCCCCGGGACAGGAGGTACAATGAGCAGTTCTTC. The chain is built from TRBV25-1 and TRBJ2-1, with 8 bases that match TRBD1. The CDR3 covers 16 residues. Per the germline V gene, CDR1 is MGHDK and CDR2 is SYGVNS. V shed 4 bases and J 4 bases; nucleotides not matched to a gene: 9.

The chain carries TRBV7-9 and TRBJ2-1; the match to TRBD2 covers 10 bases. The CDR3 runs 18 residues. CDR1 is SEHNR and CDR2 is FQNEAQ in the germline V gene (reference sequence). V lost 5 bases and J lost 7; bases outside the gene matches: 17. DNA for the CDR3: TGTGCCAGCAGCCCGTTGGGTCTAGCGGGAGCGGGGGTGAATGAGCAGTTCTTC. Its translation: CASSPLGLAGAGVNEQFF.

This chain links TRBV18 with TRBJ1-5; possible D gene TRBD1, 5 bases. Germline CDR1 and CDR2: KGHSH and LQKENI. Trimming took 0 bases from V and 5 from J, leaving 14 bases between them. The CDR3 has 16 amino acids. The CDR3 loop reads CASSPPGQVGYQPQHF. The CDR3 nucleotides are TGTGCCAGCTCACCACCCGGACAAGTCGGATATCAGCCCCAGCATTTT.

This chain connects TRBV7-6 to TRBJ2-5; TRBD2 matches 11 bases. Unmatched junction bases numbered 2, after V lost 4 bases and J lost 1 base. Germline CDR1 reads SGHVS; CDR2 reads FNYEAQ. CDR3 size: 15 residues. The CDR3 sequence: CASSWGTSGQETQYF. CDR3 nucleotides: TGTGCCAGCAGCTGGGGGACTAGCGGCCAAGAGACCCAGTACTTC.

The rearrangement joins TRBV7-9 to TRBJ2-3; D perhaps matches TRBD1 (6 bases). The length of the CDR3 is 16 residues. V was clipped by 4 bases and J by 3 bases, with 17 bases between them. The germline CDR1 and CDR2 sequences are SEHNR and FQNEAQ (reference sequence). This CDR3 reads CASSSPGQGMTDTQYF. CDR3 nucleotides: TGTGCCAGCAGCTCGCCGGGGCAGGGGATGACAGATACGCAGTATTTT.

The gene calls are TRBV6-5 and TRBJ2-7; 8 bases match TRBD2. This CDR3 has 13 residues. Trimming took 6 bases from V and 10 from J; bases not matched to a gene: 11. Germline V gives CDR1 MNHEY, CDR2 SVGAGI. CDR3 amino acids: CASRRAGALEQYV. The CDR3 DNA reads TGTGCCAGCAGACGAGCGGGAGCTTTGGAACAGTACGTC.

The chain carries TRBV7-9 and TRBJ2-1, with TRBD2 matching 9 bases. V shed 4 bases, J shed 8 bases, and the junction held 12 bases outside the gene matches. Germline-derived CDR1 and CDR2 are SEHNR and FQNEAQ (reference sequence). The CDR3 extends over 16 amino acids. For the CDR3, the DNA is TGTGCCAGCAGCTCCGAGGGTAGCGGGAGTCAGTATGAGCAGTTCTTC. Protein: CASSSEGSGSQYEQFF.

The chain carries TRBV5-1 and TRBJ2-1; D may be TRBD1 (5 bases). The CDR3 contains 17 residues. Germline V CDR1 and CDR2: SGHRS, YFSETQ. Trimming took 0 bases from V and 8 from J, leaving 21 bases between them. The CDR3 protein is CASSLVNAQGSFYEQFF. The CDR3 nucleotides read TGCGCCAGCAGCTTGGTGAATGCGCAGGGTAGTTTCTATGAGCAGTTCTTC.

The chain joins TRBV7-9 to TRBJ2-1; D is perhaps TRBD2 (7 bases). Germline V gives CDR1 SEHNR, CDR2 FQNEAQ (reference sequence). The CDR3 runs 14 residues. Trimming removed 2 bases from V and 10 bases from J, with 15 bases in between. Here the CDR3 DNA reads TGTGCCAGCAGCTTAAATGCGGGGGCGTTCGAGCAGTTCTTC. Amino acids: CASSLNAGAFEQFF. The full variable domain, its missing parts supplied by reference TRBV7-9 and TRBJ2-1, is DTGVSQNPRHKITKRGQNVTFRCDPISEHNRLYWYRQTLGQGPEFLTYFQNEAQLEKSRLLSDRFSAERPKGSFSTLEIQRTEQGDSAMYLCASSLNAGAFEQFFGPGTRLTVL.

This chain joins TRBV7-6 and TRBJ1-3, with a tentative D call TRBD1 (5 bases). CDR3 size: 18 residues. From germline, CDR1 is SGHVS and CDR2 FNYEAQ. Trimming took 1 base from V and 4 from J, leaving 20 bases between them. The CDR3 reads CASSLVGLWGGAGNTIYF. In nucleotides, the CDR3 is TGTGCCAGCAGCTTAGTTGGACTGTGGGGGGGAGCAGGAAACACCATATATTTT. The entire variable domain, with the rest obtained from reference TRBV7-6 and TRBJ1-3, is as follows: GAGVSQSPRYKVTKRGQDVALRCDPISGHVSLYWYRQALGQGPEFLTYFNYEAQQDKSGLPNDRFSAERPEGSISTLTIQRTEQRDSAMYRCASSLVGLWGGAGNTIYFGEGSWLTVV.

The chain joins TRBV30 to TRBJ2-7; the match to TRBD1 covers 7 bases. V was clipped by 0 bases and J by 3 bases; unmatched bases: 17. The CDR3 contains 18 residues. Germline V gene data show CDR1 as GTSNPN and CDR2 as SVGIG (reference sequence). As DNA, the CDR3 is TGTGCCTGGAGTGTTTTAAAGCAGAAGACAGGGAAAGGCTACGAGCAGTACTTC. This translates into CAWSVLKQKTGKGYEQYF.